A single sample is the source of the 28 T cell receptor beta chains below, sequenced in a study of T cell changes during pregnancy in multiple sclerosis. Some clones are missing from TCRdb's copy, which holds only in-frame ones; the method was immunoSEQ multiplex PCR. The sample records approximately 60,000 clones, approximately 87% being singletons. The sequencing input was peripheral blood from another person, used as feeder cells. The receptors here all came from a human donor whose cells served as feeder cells for cultures in a pregnancy study.

This clone was counted only a few times. V is TRBV15 and J is TRBJ2-7; D call uncertain. The V end lost 5 bases, the J end lost 5 bases, and 16 bases lay between the germline ends. The CDR3 contains 14 residues. Per the germline V gene, CDR1 is LNHNV and CDR2 is YYDKDF (reference sequence). Here the CDR3 reads CATSRARTSDEQYF. CDR3 coding DNA: TGTGCCACCAGCCGCGCGCGCACCTCGGACGAGCAGTACTTC.

J is TRBJ1-2 and V is TRBV7-9; maybe TRBD1 (6 bases). CDR1 and CDR2 from the germline V gene are SEHNR and FQNEAQ (reference sequence). Trimming removed 2 bases at V and 8 bases at J, with 12 bases between. This CDR3 is built from 13 residues. For the CDR3, the DNA is TGTGCCAGCAGCTTACAACAGGGAGGCGGCTACACCTTC. Translation: CASSLQQGGGYTF. Variable domain in full (rest from reference TRBV7-9 and TRBJ1-2): DTGVSQNPRHKITKRGQNVTFRCDPISEHNRLYWYRQTLGQGPEFLTYFQNEAQLEKSRLLSDRFSAERPKGSFSTLEIQRTEQGDSAMYLCASSLQQGGGYTFGSGTRLTVV.

This clone is labeled as medium-sized (0.01 to 0.1%). This chain joins TRBV30 and TRBJ2-1, with a possible D match to TRBD2 (5 bases). Trimming cost V 1 base and J 12 bases, with 16 bases left between them. Germline values: CDR1 GTSNPN, CDR2 SVGIG (reference sequence). There are 13 residues in the CDR3. The DNA for the CDR3 is TGTGCCTGGAGTGCCGCCACTAGAGGGAGGCAGTTCTTC. Translation: CAWSAATRGRQFF.

In this sample, this clone turned up a few times. The CDR3 region is CASSQSGGKSYEQYF. The CDR3 nucleotides are TGTGCCAGCAGCCAGTCGGGGGGCAAATCCTACGAGCAGTACTTC. This chain links TRBV5-8 with TRBJ2-7, with D possibly TRBD2 on 7 matching bases. Trimming took 4 bases from V and 1 from J, leaving 15 bases between them. CDR1 is SGHTS and CDR2 is YDEGEE in the germline V gene. The CDR3 extends over 15 amino acids.

The rearrangement uses TRBV28 and TRBJ1-4; 7 bases are shared with TRBD1. CDR1 is MDHEN and CDR2 is SYDVKM in the germline V gene. The V segment lost 6 bases and the J segment 3 bases; nucleotides outside the gene matches: 4. The CDR3 spans 14 residues. The DNA of the CDR3 is TGTGCCAGCAGAATCAGGGGGTCTAATGAAAAACTGTTTTTT. It yields the protein CASRIRGSNEKLFF.

This clone was seen once. This rearrangement joins TRBV6-5 to TRBJ1-2; no definite D call. In germline, CDR1 is MNHEY, CDR2 SVGAGI. This CDR3 comprises 16 residues. Between the trimmed V and J ends, which lost 2 bases and 4 bases, there was a span of 17 bases. The CDR3 coding sequence is TGTGCCAGCAGTTACCGCCACACCGTAATAGGCTATGGCTACACCTTC. Its protein is CASSYRHTVIGYGYTF.

The chain uses TRBV7-8 and TRBJ2-5; D might be TRBD2 (7 bases). V gave up 3 bases and J gave up 2 bases, with 13 bases separating them. The CDR3 has 15 amino acids. Germline CDR1 and CDR2: SGHVS and FQNEAQ. This CDR3 is CASSFGAGAQETQYF. CDR3 sequence (DNA): TGTGCCAGCAGCTTCGGGGCGGGGGCGCAAGAGACCCAGTACTTC.

This clone came up once. The CDR3 loop is CASSKYRTGGGNTDTQYF. CDR3 coding DNA: TGTGCCAGCAGCAAATACCGGACTGGCGGGGGGAACACAGATACGCAGTATTTT. The genes are TRBV21-1 and TRBJ2-3; TRBD2, as called in the table, went unchecked against the DNA. TRBV21-1 is a documented pseudogene. CDR3 size: 18 residues.

This chain connects TRBV28 to TRBJ1-3; 10 bases map to TRBD1. Per the germline V gene, CDR1 is MDHEN and CDR2 is SYDVKM. The V and J ends lost 5 bases and 4 bases, in that order; junction bases with no gene match: 8. The CDR3 contains 16 residues. The CDR3 loop reads CASSPRQGARGNTIYF. The CDR3 coding sequence is TGTGCCAGCAGTCCCAGACAGGGGGCGAGGGGAAACACCATATATTTT.

The V call is TRBV10-3, the J call TRBJ1-1; 7 bases line up with TRBD1. V trimming: 7 bases; J trimming: 4 bases; junction bases outside the gene matches: 9. The CDR3 runs 14 residues. Germline assignment: CDR1 ENHRY and CDR2 SYGVKD. As DNA, the CDR3 is TGTGCCATCACCAGGGACAGTCGGGGCACTGAAGCTTTCTTT. This gives the protein CAITRDSRGTEAFF.

The J gene is TRBJ1-1, the V gene TRBV6-1; D uncertain. V lost 5 bases to trimming and J lost 3 bases, with 16 bases between them. Per germline, CDR1 MNHNS and CDR2 SASEGT. The CDR3 is 15 residues long. The CDR3 reads CASSLGFLGDTEAFF. The DNA of the CDR3 is TGTGCCAGCAGTCTGGGCTTCCTCGGGGACACTGAAGCTTTCTTT.

There are a few counts of this clone. V gene TRBV4-3 combines with J gene TRBJ2-1, with 11 bases lining up with TRBD2. Looked up from germline, CDR1 is LGHNA and CDR2 is YSLEER. The CDR3 is 15 residues long. With V trimmed by 3 bases and J by 7 bases, 5 bases remained unmatched. The CDR3, as DNA: TGCGCCAGCAGCCAGCCTAGCGGGGGGACGAATGAGCAGTTCTTC. Amino acids: CASSQPSGGTNEQFF.

V gene TRBV5-1 combines with J gene TRBJ1-6; D unresolved. Trimming stripped 0 bases from V and 7 bases from J, with 8 bases between. The CDR3 loop spans 14 amino acids. Germline CDR1 is SGHRS and CDR2 is YFSETQ. The CDR3 is CASSLEGRNSPLHF. As DNA, the CDR3 is TGCGCCAGCAGCTTGGAGGGCCGGAATTCACCCCTCCACTTT.

The chain employs TRBV29-1 and TRBJ2-2; D is tentatively TRBD1 or TRBD2 (5 bases each). From germline, CDR1 is SQVTM and CDR2 ANQGSEA. This CDR3 is 14 amino acids long. The V end lost 7 bases, the J end lost 5 bases, and 17 bases lay between the germline ends. CDR3 in amino acids: CSAEGRGRTGELFF. In nucleotides, the CDR3 is TGCAGCGCTGAGGGTAGGGGCAGGACCGGGGAGCTGTTTTTT.

V is TRBV15 and J is TRBJ1-2; 7 nucleotides align to TRBD1. The CDR3 sequence is 14 residues long. Germline CDR1 and CDR2: LNHNV and YYDKDF (reference sequence). The V segment lost 3 bases and the J segment 3 bases; nucleotides outside the gene matches: 4. The CDR3 here is CATSRKTGDYGYTF. The CDR3 DNA follows: TGTGCCACCAGCAGGAAAACAGGGGACTATGGCTACACCTTC.

The J gene is TRBJ2-4, the V gene TRBV6-5, with D perhaps TRBD2 (5 bases). The V and J ends lost 6 bases and 6 bases respectively, with 15 bases between them. In germline, CDR1 is MNHEY, CDR2 SVGAGI. The length of the CDR3 is 14 residues. The CDR3 here is CASRSAGSPNIQYF. In DNA, the CDR3 is TGTGCCAGCAGGAGCGCGGGCTCCCCAAACATTCAGTACTTC.

The chain joins TRBV7-2 to TRBJ2-7, with TRBD2 matching 8 bases. Germline values: CDR1 SGHTA, CDR2 FQGNSA. The CDR3 is 13 residues long. Losses at the gene ends were 11 bases for V and 5 bases for J; bases not matched to a gene: 11. The DNA for the CDR3 is TGTGCCGGGGGAGGACGGGAGGGGGACGAGCAGTACTTC. Encoded protein: CAGGGREGDEQYF.

V and J are TRBV15 and TRBJ2-7; no firm D call. This CDR3 is 12 amino acids long. Germline V gene sequence: CDR1 LNHNV, CDR2 YYDKDF (reference sequence). V was shortened by 1 base and J by 2 bases, with 3 bases between the two germline ends. CDR3 in DNA: TGTGCCACCAGCAGAGGTGCCTACGAGCAGTACTTC. Protein: CATSRGAYEQYF.

The chain links TRBV5-1 to TRBJ1-1; a weak D match, TRBD1 (6 bases). Germline V gives CDR1 SGHRS, CDR2 YFSETQ. The CDR3 covers 17 residues. The V and J ends lost 1 base and 5 bases respectively, with 21 bases between them. The CDR3: CASSLHRDTTGGTEAFF. The CDR3 region has the DNA TGCGCCAGCAGCTTGCACCGGGACACAACTGGGGGGACTGAAGCTTTCTTT.

This chain uses TRBV30 with TRBJ2-7; possibly TRBD1 for D (5 bases). V was pared by 3 bases and J by 4 bases, with 16 bases between. Germline V gene sequence: CDR1 GTSNPN, CDR2 SVGIG (reference sequence). This CDR3 has 14 amino acids. The CDR3, as DNA: TGTGCCTGGAGATTCAGGGCCCCATTGTACGAGCAGTACTTC. This gives the protein CAWRFRAPLYEQYF.

This clone was detected only a few times. This rearrangement joins TRBV10-2 to TRBJ1-2; D not certain. Per the germline V gene, CDR1 is WSHSY and CDR2 is SAAADI. This CDR3 is 15 amino acids long. V was trimmed by 0 bases and J by 4 bases, leaving 12 bases between them. The CDR3 DNA sequence: TGCGCCAGCAGTGAGTCCTCCGGGCAGCGCTATGGCTACACCTTC. It is translated as CASSESSGQRYGYTF.

CDR3 in DNA: TGTGCCAGCAGCTTAGGGACCGGGGACAGGAGTGACGAGCAGTACTTC. Amino acid sequence: CASSLGTGDRSDEQYF. This chain uses TRBV7-6 with TRBJ2-7, with 8 bases identical to TRBD1. The CDR3 is 16 residues long. The germline gives CDR1 SGHVS, CDR2 FNYEAQ. Germline trimming cut 1 base from V and 5 bases from J; bases unmatched to any gene: 10. Variable domain in full (rest from reference TRBV7-6 and TRBJ2-7): GAGVSQSPRYKVTKRGQDVALRCDPISGHVSLYWYRQALGQGPEFLTYFNYEAQQDKSGLPNDRFSAERPEGSISTLTIQRTEQRDSAMYRCASSLGTGDRSDEQYFGPGTRLTVT.

This chain joins TRBV11-3 and TRBJ2-7, with 7 bases aligning to TRBD1. The CDR3 sequence is 16 residues long. Germline CDR1 reads SGHNT; CDR2 reads YENEEA. V was clipped by 4 bases and J by 2 bases; unmatched bases: 11. Written as DNA, the CDR3 is TGTGCCAGCAGCTCTCCCGGCGGACAGGATACCTACGAGCAGTACTTC. This translates into CASSSPGGQDTYEQYF.

The chain has TRBV27 and TRBJ2-7; 8 bases are shared with TRBD2. With 8 bases clipped from V and 0 bases from J, the junction kept 9 bases outside the gene matches. The germline V gene has CDR1 MNHEY and CDR2 SMNVEV (reference sequence). The CDR3 is 15 residues long. The CDR3 coding sequence is TGTGCCAGCTCCCACCGCGGGGGGCTCTCCTACGAGCAGTACTTC. It translates to CASSHRGGLSYEQYF.

CDR3 DNA sequence: TGTGCCAGCAGGGACAGCATGAACACTGAAGCTTTCTTT. It is translated as CASRDSMNTEAFF. The V and J genes are TRBV6-5 and TRBJ1-1; tentatively, D is TRBD1 (6 bases). Germline V lookup: CDR1 MNHEY, CDR2 SVGAGI. V gave up 6 bases and J gave up 0 bases, with 8 bases separating them. This CDR3 region has 13 residues.

This clone was recorded once. V is TRBV2 and J is TRBJ2-5; maybe TRBD2 (7 bases). This CDR3 region has 16 residues. Per the germline V gene, CDR1 is SNHLY and CDR2 is FYNNEI. V gave up 2 bases and J gave up 6 bases, with 19 bases separating them. The DNA for the CDR3 is TGTGCCAGCAGTGAATTGGGTAGGGGGGGCGAACAGACCCAGTACTTC. The encoded protein is CASSELGRGGEQTQYF.

The chain combines TRBV18 with TRBJ2-7; D gene ambiguous. CDR3 length: 14 residues. V lost 4 bases and J 6 bases, leaving 16 bases between the germline ends. Germline CDR1 is KGHSH and CDR2 is LQKENI. In nucleotides, the CDR3 is TGTGCCAGCTCACTGGGGATAAGTCCCTCCGAGCAGTACTTC. Its translation is CASSLGISPSEQYF.

This chain connects TRBV6-1 to TRBJ2-7; 10 bases agree with TRBD2. The J segment lost 2 bases and the V segment lost 6 bases, leaving 7 bases of the junction unmatched. There are 15 residues in the CDR3. Per germline, CDR1 MNHNS and CDR2 SASEGT. The CDR3 protein is CASRTILAGPYEQYF. In nucleotides, the CDR3 is TGTGCCAGCAGGACCATACTAGCGGGGCCCTACGAGCAGTACTTC.